This T cell receptor (beta chain) was retrieved from a study of cytomegalovirus exposure and HLA in healthy donors. Overall study context: Samples from HLA-typed donors yielded about 80 million unique TCRs in an early data release.

The CDR3 covers 14 residues. V was pared by 0 bases and J by 3 bases, with 9 bases between. Looked up from germline, CDR1 is SGHTA and CDR2 is FQGNSA. Findings and limits, study-wide: The study assumed roughly uniform donor sequencing depth for presence/absence analyses. Prior analysis indicated that the majority of TCR beta V segments exhibited productivity approximately 87% or approximately 30% of the time.

The PCR made use of 60 Vbeta and 13 Jbeta primers. Only in-frame clones appear in the TCRdb table, and some are missing; sequencing was by immunoSEQ multiplex PCR. The sample holds approximately 130,000 clones. Comments on this clone: Its specificity is not known.

The source of this sequence is a woman aged 55-75 years in good health and CMV-seronegative. The chain carries TRBV7-2 and TRBJ2-7; D might be TRBD1 (5 bases). Sequencing was done on a sample of PBMCs. The CDR3: CASSLAPGIYEQYF. The CDR3 coding sequence is TGTGCCAGCAGCTTAGCGCCAGGGATCTACGAGCAGTACTTC.